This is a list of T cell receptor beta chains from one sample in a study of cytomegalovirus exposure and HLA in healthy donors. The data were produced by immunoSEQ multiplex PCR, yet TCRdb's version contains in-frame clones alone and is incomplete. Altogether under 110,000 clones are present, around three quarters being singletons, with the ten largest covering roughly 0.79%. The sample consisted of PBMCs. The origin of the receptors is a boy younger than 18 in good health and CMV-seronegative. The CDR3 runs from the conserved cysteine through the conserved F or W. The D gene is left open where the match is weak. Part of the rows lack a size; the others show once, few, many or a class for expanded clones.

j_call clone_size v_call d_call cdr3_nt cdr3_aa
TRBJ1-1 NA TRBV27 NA TGTGCCAGCAGTTTATACAGGGTAACGGAGACTGAAGCTTTCTTT CASSLYRVTETEAFF
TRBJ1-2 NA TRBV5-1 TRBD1 TGCGCCAGCAGCCCGACGACAGGGGAGGATGGCTACACCTTC CASSPTTGEDGYTF
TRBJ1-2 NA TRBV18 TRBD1 TGTGCCAGCTCACCCGACAGGGTGTATGGCTACACCTTC CASSPDRVYGYTF
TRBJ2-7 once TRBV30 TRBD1 TGTGCCTGGAGGGGCCGAGGACAGGGGTCCTACTACGAGCAGTACTTC CAWRGRGQGSYYEQYF
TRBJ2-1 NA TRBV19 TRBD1 TGTGCCAGTAGTCAAGGGGACAGGGGGCAGGCTGAGCAGTTCTTC CASSQGDRGQAEQFF
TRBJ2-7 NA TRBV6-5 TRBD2 TGTGCCAGCAGTTACCGGGGGGGAGGCTACGAGCAGTACTTC CASSYRGGGYEQYF
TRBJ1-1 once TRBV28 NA TGTGCCAGCAGTCAGACTCCCAGGGCCTGGGACACTGAAGCTTTCTTT CASSQTPRAWDTEAFF
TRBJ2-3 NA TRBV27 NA TGTGCCAGCAGTTTATGGGCCCGCCCCACAGATACGCAGTATTTT CASSLWARPTDTQYF
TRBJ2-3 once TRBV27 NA TGTGCCAGCAGTTTGAGGGCTAGCACAGATACGCAGTATTTT CASSLRASTDTQYF
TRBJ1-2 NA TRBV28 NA TGTGCCAGCATCGAAGGGCAAGGACTGGGACATCCTAACTATGGCTACACCTTC CASIEGQGLGHPNYGYTF
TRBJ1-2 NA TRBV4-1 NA TGCGCCAGCAGCCAAAGGATCTTCGGGGAGTTATTCACCTTC CASSQRIFGELFTF
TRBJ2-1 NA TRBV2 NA TGTGCCAGCACGCGCGGGCGCTACTACAATGAGCAGTTCTTC CASTRGRYYNEQFF
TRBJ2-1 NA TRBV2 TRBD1 TGTGCGAACGCCGGGACAGAGTCCTACAATGAGCAGTTCTTC CANAGTESYNEQFF
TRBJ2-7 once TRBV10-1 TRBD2 TGCGCCAGCAGTGGTGAGGGACTAGCGGGAGGGTCGCGGGAGCAGTACTTC CASSGEGLAGGSREQYF
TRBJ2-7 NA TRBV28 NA TGTGCCAGCAGTTTAGCGGGGAGCTCCTACGAGCAGTACTTC CASSLAGSSYEQYF
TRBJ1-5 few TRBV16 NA TGTGCCAGCAGCCAATACGGGCAGGGGCCCCAGCATTTT CASSQYGQGPQHF
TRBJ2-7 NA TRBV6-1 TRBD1 TGTGCCAGCAGTGGCCCCGGGACAGGCTGGTCCTCCGAGCAGTACTTC CASSGPGTGWSSEQYF
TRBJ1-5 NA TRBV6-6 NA TGTGCCAGCAGTTGGCCCCCGCTCCATCAGCCCCAGCATTTT CASSWPPLHQPQHF
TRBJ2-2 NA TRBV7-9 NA TGTGCCAGCAGCGTTCCTGACACCGGGGAGCTGTTTTTT CASSVPDTGELFF
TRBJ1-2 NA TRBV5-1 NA TGCGCCAGCAGCTTGACTATGGGTGCAGAGGGCTACACCTTC CASSLTMGAEGYTF
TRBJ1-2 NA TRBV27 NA TGTGCCAGCAGTACGATAAAGAGGACAGCCGACTATGGCTACACCTTC CASSTIKRTADYGYTF
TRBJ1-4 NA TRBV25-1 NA TGTGCCAGCAGTGAATATTTGGGGGCGCCTGGGGAAAAACTGTTTTTT CASSEYLGAPGEKLFF
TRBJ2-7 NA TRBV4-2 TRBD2 TGTGCCAGCAGCTCCCTAGCGGGAGGTGTAAACGAGCAGTACTTC CASSSLAGGVNEQYF
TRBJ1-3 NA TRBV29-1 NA TGCAGCGTAAGCCTTGGGGGGAGAGGAAACACCATATATTTT CSVSLGGRGNTIYF
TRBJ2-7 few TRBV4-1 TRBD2 TGCGCCAGCAGCCACGGGGAGGGCACGGGCGGCTACGAGCAGTACTTC CASSHGEGTGGYEQYF
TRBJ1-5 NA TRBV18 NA TGTGCCAGCTCACCGACAGGTTCGGATCAGCCCCAGCATTTT CASSPTGSDQPQHF
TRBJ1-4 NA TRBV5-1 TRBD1 TGCGCCAGCAGCCCGGGACAGCAAACACTGTTTTTT CASSPGQQTLFF
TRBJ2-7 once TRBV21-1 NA TGTGCCAGCAGCAAATCCGCCAAAGACGGGGACAGGGTTTACTCCTACGAGCAGTACTTC CASSKSAKDGDRVYSYEQYF
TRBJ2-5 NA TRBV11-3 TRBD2 TGTGCCAGCAGCCTCCGACTAGCGGGGATCCAAGAGACCCAGTACTTC CASSLRLAGIQETQYF
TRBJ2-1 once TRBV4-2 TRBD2 TGTGCCAGCAGCCAAGACGCGCTAGCGGGGGTAGGCCTCAATGAGCAGTTCTTC CASSQDALAGVGLNEQFF
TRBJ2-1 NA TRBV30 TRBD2 TGTGCCTGGAGGGCCGGGACTAGCGTATACAATGAGCAGTTCTTC CAWRAGTSVYNEQFF
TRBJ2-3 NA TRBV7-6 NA TGTGCCAGCAGCTTAGTGCCGGGTTCTGCAGCAGATACGCAGTATTTT CASSLVPGSAADTQYF
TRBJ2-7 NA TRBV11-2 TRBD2 TGTGCCACCAGGTGGACTAGGAATTACGAGCAGTACTTC CATRWTRNYEQYF
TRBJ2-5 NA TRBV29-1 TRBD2 TGCAGCGTGGGGGGGTTGGAGCCCCAGTACTTC CSVGGLEPQYF
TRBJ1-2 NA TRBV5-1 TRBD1 TGCGCCAGCAGCTTGGTGGGACAGGGGGCTGAGGGCTACACCTTC CASSLVGQGAEGYTF
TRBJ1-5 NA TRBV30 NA TGTGCCTGGAGTCCCGGGAATCAGCCCCAGCATTTT CAWSPGNQPQHF
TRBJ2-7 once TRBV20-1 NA TGCAGTGCTAGCGGGATCTACGAGCAGTACTTC CSASGIYEQYF
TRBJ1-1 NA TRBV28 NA TGTGCCACCGGCCCTTATCAAGCGCGCACTGAAGCTTTCTTT CATGPYQARTEAFF
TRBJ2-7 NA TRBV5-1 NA TGCGCCAGCAGCTTTGACAAGACCTACGAGCAGTACTTC CASSFDKTYEQYF
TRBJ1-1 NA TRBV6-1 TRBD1 TGTGCCAGCATACCCTTGGGACAGACGAACACTGAAGCTTTCTTT CASIPLGQTNTEAFF
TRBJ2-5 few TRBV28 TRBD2 TGTGCCAGCAAATTGGGGACTAGCGGGAGGACCCAGTACTTC CASKLGTSGRTQYF
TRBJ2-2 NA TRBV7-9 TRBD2 TGTGCCAGCAGCCCGAAGGGCGGGGGGCTTAACACCGGGGAGCTGTTTTTT CASSPKGGGLNTGELFF
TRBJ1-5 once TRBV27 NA TGTGCCAGCAGTCCCCGACTAAATCAGCCCCAGCATTTT CASSPRLNQPQHF
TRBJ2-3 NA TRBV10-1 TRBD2 TGCGCCAGCAGTCCCGTAGCGGGTTGGGTGGCAGATACGCAGTATTTT CASSPVAGWVADTQYF